The 13 T cell receptor beta chains given below trace back to one sample, sequenced in a study of blood T cells in healthy people across ages. Combining a sample-barcoded 5' primer with a J-beta primer mix, a second PCR ran for roughly 6 to 12 cycles. TCRdb recomputed calls from the 5' RACE reads with MiXCR, one row per CDR3 protein. The sample includes about 940,000 distinct CDR3 sequences, roughly 43% of them seen just once. The sample taken for sequencing was blood. The receptors shown here come from a man aged 30 to 45 in good health.

The chain carries TRBV3-1 and TRBJ2-1; tentatively, D is TRBD1 (5 bases). Trimming removed 4 bases at V and 6 bases at J, with 19 bases between. The CDR3 runs 16 residues. CDR1 is LGHDT and CDR2 is YNNKEL in the germline V gene (reference sequence). The CDR3 coding sequence is TGTGCCAGCAGCCGGAAGGCTATGGGGCTTGGCAATGAGCAGTTCTTC. It yields the protein CASSRKAMGLGNEQFF.

V is TRBV3-1 and J is TRBJ1-2; perhaps TRBD1 as D (5 bases). CDR1 is LGHDT, CDR2 YNNKEL, per germline (reference sequence). V shed 7 bases and J shed 8 bases, with 17 bases lying between them. The CDR3 is 13 amino acids. This CDR3 reads CASKRAGPGGYTF. The CDR3 region has the DNA TGTGCCAGCAAACGGGCGGGACCGGGAGGCTACACCTTC.

This clonotype was observed a few times. V and J are TRBV29-1 and TRBJ2-3; D call uncertain. CDR1 and CDR2 (germline): SQVTM, ANQGSEA. V was trimmed by 4 bases and J by 4 bases, leaving 9 bases between them. This CDR3 is built from 12 residues. The DNA for the CDR3 is TGCAGCGTTGTGCTAGAGGCAGATACGCAGTATTTT. This codes for CSVVLEADTQYF.

J is TRBJ1-4 and V is TRBV7-9, with D perhaps matching TRBD1 (5 bases). The germline V and J ends were trimmed by 4 bases and 5 bases, with 11 bases remaining between them. The CDR3 spans 14 residues. CDR1 SEHNR and CDR2 FQNEAQ come from the germline V gene (reference sequence). CDR3: CASSWGRRNEKLFF. CDR3 bases: TGTGCCAGCAGCTGGGGCAGAAGAAATGAAAAACTGTTTTTT.

This clonotype has only one observation. The chain employs TRBV7-2 and TRBJ1-1, with a possible D match to TRBD1 (6 bases). The CDR3 runs to 13 residues. Trimming stripped 5 bases from V and 5 bases from J, with 12 bases between. Germline V lookup: CDR1 SGHTA, CDR2 FQGNSA. CDR3: CASSILQGTEAFF. CDR3 sequence (DNA): TGTGCCAGCAGCATACTACAGGGAACTGAAGCTTTCTTT.

The genes are TRBV6-6 and TRBJ1-3; D may be TRBD1 (5 bases). V was trimmed by 6 bases and J by 0 bases, leaving 12 bases between them. The germline V gene has CDR1 MNHNY and CDR2 SVGAGI (reference sequence). The CDR3 sequence is 15 residues long. CDR3 amino acids: CASRQTVISGNTIYF. The CDR3 DNA follows: TGTGCCAGCAGACAGACAGTGATCTCTGGAAACACCATATATTTT.

The J gene is TRBJ2-7, the V gene TRBV6-6; TRBD2 is a possible D gene (5 bases). Germline CDR1 and CDR2: MNHNY and SVGAGI (reference sequence). Trimming left V 2 bases short and J 5 bases short, with 13 bases between. The CDR3 loop spans 14 amino acids. The CDR3 is CASSYGETPHEQYF. DNA of the CDR3: TGTGCCAGCAGTTACGGGGAGACCCCCCACGAGCAGTACTTC.

V and J are TRBV27 and TRBJ2-3, with D unclear. V was trimmed by 4 bases and J by 4 bases, leaving 9 bases between them. The V gene's germline CDR1 is MNHEY and CDR2 SMNVEV (reference sequence). The CDR3 totals 13 residues. The CDR3 DNA reads as TGTGCCAGCAGTTCGTATCTCCCAGATACGCAGTATTTT. Residues: CASSSYLPDTQYF.

The sample holds many counts of this clonotype. The DNA of the CDR3 is TGTGCCAGCAGAGTGGACGGGCCTACCTACGAGCAGTACTTC. Its protein product is CASRVDGPTYEQYF. This sequence joins TRBV2 and TRBJ2-7; D is undetermined. This CDR3 has 14 amino acids. CDR1 and CDR2 (germline): SNHLY, FYNNEI. V was trimmed by 6 bases and J by 2 bases, leaving 14 bases between them. Full variable domain (remainder filled in from reference TRBV2 and TRBJ2-7): EPEVTQTPSHQVTQMGQEVILRCVPISNHLYFYWYRQILGQKVEFLVSFYNNEISEKSEIFDDQFSVERPDGSNFTLKIRSTKLEDSAMYFCASRVDGPTYEQYFGPGTRLTVT.

V is TRBV12-3 or TRBV12-4 and J is TRBJ2-5, with D unresolved. The DNA end is a closer match to TRBJ2-7, so the J assignment may be wrong. The CDR3 length is 14 residues. The CDR3 sequence: CASSPPVGPREQYF. The CDR3 DNA is TGTGCCAGCAGCCCTCCGGTAGGGCCTCGCGAGCAGTACTTC.

The V gene is TRBV6-2 or TRBV6-3, the J gene TRBJ2-3; possibly TRBD1 for D (6 bases). The CDR3 extends over 13 amino acids. Deletions cut 5 bases from V and 6 bases from J, with 12 bases between. Germline V CDR1 and CDR2: MNHEY, SVGEGT. CDR3 DNA sequence: TGTGCCAGCAGTACCTTGGGACATGATACGCAGTATTTT. Translation gives CASSTLGHDTQYF.

This chain joins TRBV20-1 and TRBJ2-5, with D possibly being TRBD2 (6 bases). V lost 0 bases, J lost 11 bases, and 25 bases lay in between. CDR1 is DFQATT and CDR2 is SNEGSKA in the germline V gene (reference sequence). CDR3 length: 16 amino acids. CDR3 DNA: TGCAGTGCTAGAGATCCCGCGGGGACGTACAAGGATGAGCAGTACTTC. Its protein product is CSARDPAGTYKDEQYF.

The CDR3 DNA is TGTGCCAGCACCCTGACAGGGGTGACGCAGTATTTT. Residues: CASTLTGVTQYF. This sequence joins TRBV12-3 or TRBV12-4 and TRBJ2-3, with 8 bases fitting TRBD1. The length of the CDR3 is 12 residues. V was clipped by 7 bases and J by 9 bases; unmatched bases: 6.